A single sample is the source of the 11 T cell receptor beta chains below, sequenced in a study of blood T cell repertoires in COVID-19. The table came from immunoSEQ multiplex PCR; TCRdb's copy has only in-frame clones and leaves some out. The data hold 99,000 or so clones, with 81% observed a single time. Material for sequencing was peripheral blood. These receptors were taken from a man older than 75 with acute or convalescent COVID-19.

This chain joins TRBV5-1 and TRBJ2-2, with 11 positions matching TRBD1. CDR3 size: 17 residues. Germline V gene data show CDR1 as SGHRS and CDR2 as YFSETQ. The V gene end was trimmed by 2 bases and the J gene end by 6 bases; junction bases not matched to a gene: 9. The CDR3 sequence is CASSFGQGAKGAGELFF. The CDR3 DNA is TGCGCCAGCAGCTTCGGACAGGGGGCGAAAGGGGCCGGGGAGCTGTTTTTT. Together with reference TRBV5-1 and TRBJ2-2, the CDR3 gives the full variable domain: KAGVTQTPRYLIKTRGQQVTLSCSPISGHRSVSWYQQTPGQGLQFLFEYFSETQRNKGNFPGRFSGRQFSNSRSEMNVSTLELGDSALYLCASSFGQGAKGAGELFFGEGSRLTVL.

The chain uses TRBV19 and TRBJ1-2, with 8 bases aligning to TRBD1. This CDR3 has 14 amino acids. The J segment lost 7 bases and the V segment lost 5 bases, leaving 9 bases of the junction unmatched. Per germline, CDR1 LNHDA and CDR2 SQIVND (reference sequence). CDR3: CASSVTGAAVGYTF. DNA of the CDR3: TGTGCCAGTAGTGTGACAGGGGCGGCAGTTGGCTACACCTTC.

This chain connects TRBV28 to TRBJ1-1; a weak D match, TRBD1 (5 bases). Germline CDR1 is MDHEN and CDR2 is SYDVKM. The ends were cut back, 3 bases at V and 2 bases at J, with 19 bases in the middle. CDR3 length: 17 residues. The CDR3 DNA reads as TGTGCCAGCAGTTTCCAAACCGGTTGGGGCAGCAACACTGAAGCTTTCTTT. As protein: CASSFQTGWGSNTEAFF.

The chain employs TRBV5-5 and TRBJ2-1; TRBD2 agrees at 7 bases. In germline, CDR1 is SGHKS, CDR2 YYEKEE (reference sequence). The CDR3 consists of 16 residues. Trimming took 0 bases from V and 8 from J; bases not matched to a gene: 11. This CDR3 reads CASSLALGGNSYEQFF. The CDR3 DNA reads as TGTGCCAGCAGCTTGGCTTTGGGGGGGAATAGCTATGAGCAGTTCTTC.

Turning to this clone: The same CDR3 arises from other DNA sequences in this sample as well. CDR3 DNA sequence: TGTGCCAGCAGTGTACAGGGAAGCTATGGCTACACCTTC. Encoded protein: CASSVQGSYGYTF. The rearrangement links TRBV2 to TRBJ1-2; a possible D gene is TRBD1 (6 bases). Germline V gives CDR1 SNHLY, CDR2 FYNNEI. The CDR3 is 13 amino acids. Trimming took off 4 bases at V and 4 bases at J, with 10 bases between the two ends.

The rearrangement joins TRBV18 to TRBJ1-1; 12 nucleotides line up with TRBD1. V lost 1 base, J lost 6 bases, and 12 bases stayed unmatched. This CDR3 contains 18 residues. The germline V gene has CDR1 KGHSH and CDR2 LQKENI. The CDR3, as DNA: TGTGCCAGCTCACCACTCTTACCGGGACAGGGGGCCATAGCTGAAGCTTTCTTT. Translating it yields CASSPLLPGQGAIAEAFF.

This clone was counted only a few times. V and J are TRBV6-5 and TRBJ2-1; D perhaps matches TRBD2 (6 bases). The germline V gene has CDR1 MNHEY and CDR2 SVGAGI. Trimming took 6 bases from V and 8 from J, leaving 17 bases between them. There are 14 residues in the CDR3. The DNA of the CDR3 is TGTGCCAGCAGGCGAGGGGCAGGAGGGGATGAGCAGTTCTTC. This encodes CASRRGAGGDEQFF.

The genes are TRBV2 and TRBJ2-5, with D tentatively TRBD1 (5 bases). V gave up 5 bases and J gave up 0 bases, with 7 bases separating them. This CDR3 spans 13 amino acids. CDR1 and CDR2 from the germline V gene are SNHLY and FYNNEI. The CDR3 DNA follows: TGTGCCAGCAGTCCGGACAACCAAGAGACCCAGTACTTC. This translates into CASSPDNQETQYF.

The chain has TRBV2 and TRBJ2-7; D ambiguous. The germline V and J ends were trimmed by 2 bases and 4 bases, with 6 bases remaining between them. Germline V lookup: CDR1 SNHLY, CDR2 FYNNEI. The CDR3 totals 12 residues. The CDR3 bases are TGTGCCAGCAGTGAAAGTACTTACGAGCAGTACTTC. Its protein is CASSESTYEQYF.

J is TRBJ2-6 and V is TRBV4-2; D might be TRBD1 (6 bases). This CDR3 has 18 amino acids. The germline gives CDR1 LGHNA, CDR2 YNFKEQ. The ends were cut back, 1 base at V and 1 base at J, with 14 bases in the middle. The CDR3 DNA sequence: TGTGCCAGCAGCCAAGTTGGACAGCCTGGATCTGGGGCCAACGTCCTGACTTTC. Translating it yields CASSQVGQPGSGANVLTF.

The chain combines TRBV28 with TRBJ2-7; the D is unclear. The CDR3 totals 13 residues. Trimming removed 3 bases at V and 0 bases at J, with 6 bases between. CDR1 and CDR2 (germline): MDHEN, SYDVKM. The CDR3 protein is CASSFYSSYEQYF. CDR3 sequence (DNA): TGTGCCAGCAGTTTTTACAGCTCCTACGAGCAGTACTTC.